A selection of T cell receptor beta chains follows, all from one sample in a study of response to subunit inactivated influenza vaccine. One entry per CDR3 protein, called by TCRdb with MiXCR from the RT-PCR reads. There are under 850,000 distinct CDR3 sequences in the sample; 18% occur only once, and 9.5% to 13% lies in the top ten. The starting material was PBMCs from blood, obtained 5 days after vaccination. Receptors originate from a man aged 45-65 years who received an inactivated influenza vaccine. CDR3s leave out the opening cysteine and the closing phenylalanine or tryptophan. Each record gives: J gene, V gene, D gene, CDR3 protein. A D gene is named only where the DNA matches it firmly.

TRBJ2-7	TRBV4-2	-	ASSQELNSYEQY
TRBJ2-3	TRBV24-1	-	ATSDPGTEAADTQY
TRBJ2-5	TRBV20-1	-	SARDDPSPPGETQY
TRBJ2-7	TRBV20-1	TRBD2	SASSVAGATYEQY
TRBJ2-5	TRBV6-5	-	ASSSRELETQY
TRBJ1-1	TRBV10-3	-	AISGNTGTEAF
TRBJ2-5	TRBV7-2	-	ASSFAGVGGETQY
TRBJ2-7	TRBV9	TRBD1	ASSVAGQGFHEQY
TRBJ1-2	TRBV10-3	-	AIKAEDGYT
TRBJ1-1	TRBV20-1	-	SARDPSASEAF
TRBJ2-5	TRBV10-3	TRBD1	AISGQGVVGETQY
TRBJ2-5	TRBV12-3/TRBV12-4	-	ASSRGVLEGETQY
TRBJ2-1	TRBV20-1	-	SATLGLGPYNEQF
TRBJ2-7	TRBV5-1	TRBD2	ASSSPGTSYEQY
TRBJ2-7	TRBV28	-	ASSFKYSYEQY
TRBJ2-4	TRBV29-1	-	SFQGAKNIQY
TRBJ2-7	TRBV20-1	-	SALPAISYEQY
TRBJ2-7	TRBV6-2/TRBV6-3	TRBD2	ASSRGLAHSYEQY
TRBJ2-3	TRBV29-1	-	SVDRFSTDTQY
TRBJ2-5	TRBV7-9	TRBD2	ASTVPMSGRMETQY
TRBJ2-7	TRBV20-1	-	SARGTGFPYEQY
TRBJ2-5	TRBV10-1	-	ASSESRAQETQY
TRBJ1-1	TRBV11-3	TRBD1	ASSLSGQEAF
TRBJ2-3	TRBV7-2	-	ASSIMTDTQY
TRBJ2-7	TRBV20-1	-	SALRTGRLSYEQY
TRBJ2-3	TRBV6-1	TRBD2	ASSTREVGTDTQY
TRBJ2-2	TRBV20-1	TRBD2	SARDAAGAQTGELF
TRBJ2-3	TRBV6-4	TRBD2	ASSEIAGATQY
TRBJ2-1	TRBV20-1	-	SARGGDEQF
TRBJ2-5	TRBV10-2	-	ASTGLLSETQY
TRBJ2-5	TRBV7-8	TRBD1	ASSLRTGGVETQY
TRBJ2-1	TRBV7-2	TRBD2	ASSSRRLAGRNEQF
TRBJ1-4	TRBV29-1	-	SVELVNEKLF
TRBJ2-3	TRBV12-3/TRBV12-4	-	ASSRGYRTDTQY
TRBJ2-3	TRBV4-2	TRBD1	ASRWTGKMTDTQY
TRBJ2-1	TRBV20-1	TRBD2	SARAIAGGGYNEQF
TRBJ1-6	TRBV6-5	-	ASSYGGRGSPLH
TRBJ2-2	TRBV11-2	TRBD2	ASSPWRGGGNTGELF
TRBJ2-5	TRBV20-1	TRBD1	SARQGVPQETQY
TRBJ2-1	TRBV5-1	-	ASSSQGHNIDNEQF
TRBJ2-2	TRBV9	-	ASSGKVMSGELF
TRBJ2-1	TRBV7-2	TRBD2	ASSQTGLAGINNEQF
TRBJ2-7	TRBV7-2	-	ASSEGPHYEQY
TRBJ2-5	TRBV29-1	-	SVGVRVNQETQY
TRBJ2-7	TRBV25-1	-	ASSYQGGTDEQY
TRBJ2-7	TRBV4-3	TRBD2	ASSQRTGGPSEQY
TRBJ1-5	TRBV24-1	TRBD1	ATSAGTGGNQPQH
TRBJ1-6	TRBV20-1	TRBD1	SARDTTGGSPLH
TRBJ2-7	TRBV12-3/TRBV12-4	-	ASSLDGFWQPDYEQY
TRBJ2-1	TRBV29-1	TRBD1	SVSGTGRFNEQF
TRBJ2-2	TRBV20-1	TRBD2	SARARGGPYTGELF
TRBJ2-1	TRBV29-1	-	SVERISPKGQF
TRBJ1-4	TRBV15	-	ATSRQGRNEKLF
TRBJ2-7	TRBV2	TRBD1	ASRTGPHFSSYEQY
TRBJ1-5	TRBV7-2	TRBD1	ASSWRQGGNQPQH
TRBJ1-1	TRBV5-1	-	ASSGGYTEAF
TRBJ2-7	TRBV20-1	TRBD1	SARVWDRGYEQY